Below are 5 T cell receptor beta chains sequenced from a single sample in a study of T cell clonality in common variable immunodeficiency. Here immunoSEQ multiplex PCR was the method, and the copy in TCRdb shows in-frame clones only, minus some. Singletons are absent from the sample, which has 50,000 to 65,000 clones. Material for sequencing was peripheral blood mononuclear cells. These receptors were obtained from a person aged 18 to 75 in good health.

This clone has ten or more counts. CDR3 region: CASSINRRAGTEAFF. The sequenced CDR3 bases are TGTGCCAGTAGTATAAATCGGAGGGCTGGGACTGAA. The chain links TRBV19 to TRBJ1-1; D remains unclear. The read falls 3 residues short of the CDR3 end, and the missing part is taken from the germline J gene. The CDR3 has 15 amino acids. Per germline, CDR1 LNHDA and CDR2 SQIVND (reference sequence). V was pared by 2 bases and J by 5 bases, with 15 bases between.

In its sample, this clone was seen many times. The DNA ends 3 residues before the CDR3 does, and the rest of the CDR3 is filled in from the germline J gene. This chain connects TRBV14 to TRBJ1-1, with 8 bases that match TRBD1. Germline CDR1 reads SGHDN; CDR2 reads FVKESK. The trim removed 0 bases at V and 5 bases at J, leaving 5 bases unmatched. The CDR3 loop spans 15 amino acids. The chain's CDR3 is CASSQDTGGRTEAFF. The covered CDR3 bases are TGTGCCAGCAGCCAAGACACAGGGGGTAGGACTGAA. The full variable domain, rest sourced from reference TRBV14 and TRBJ1-1, is EAGVTQFPSHSVIEKGQTVTLRCDPISGHDNLYWYRRVMGKEIKFLLHFVKESKQDESGMPNNRFLAERTGGTYSTLKVQPAELEDSGVYFCASSQDTGGRTEAFFGQGTRLTVV.

This clone has ten or more counts. The CDR3 end falls 3 residues outside the read, so it is completed with the germline J gene. This chain joins TRBV5-4 and TRBJ2-3, with 7 bases aligning to TRBD1. This CDR3 has 15 amino acids. With V trimmed by 5 bases and J by 2 bases, 8 bases remained unmatched. The germline gives CDR1 SGHNT, CDR2 YYREEE (reference sequence). CDR3 DNA (partial): TGTGCCAGCAGTTACCAGGGACAGCCCACAGATACG. Amino acids: CASSYQGQPTDT. The whole CDR3 sequence reads CASSYQGQPTDTQYF.

This clone was detected a few times. The CDR3 here is CATNPGTVKETQYF. The part of the CDR3 DNA that was read is TGTGCCACCAACCCCGGGACAGTAAAAGAGACC. This chain links TRBV25-1 with TRBJ2-5; 7 positions agree with TRBD1. With the read ending 3 residues before the CDR3 end, the germline J gene is used to fill in that end. Trimming cost V 10 bases and J 3 bases; bases outside gene matches: 11. Germline values: CDR1 MGHDK, CDR2 SYGVNS. The CDR3 is 14 amino acids.

This clone was found many times. From the germline J gene comes the end of the CDR3, since the read stops 3 residues before it. The rearrangement joins TRBV5-5 to TRBJ2-2, with 8 bases matching TRBD1. From germline, CDR1 is SGHKS and CDR2 YYEKEE (reference sequence). The CDR3 sequence is 14 residues long. CDR3 bases read: TGTGCCAGCAGGTTCACAGGGGGAGCGGAAAAG. Its translation is CASRFTGGAEK. Given in full, the CDR3 is CASRFTGGAEKLFF.